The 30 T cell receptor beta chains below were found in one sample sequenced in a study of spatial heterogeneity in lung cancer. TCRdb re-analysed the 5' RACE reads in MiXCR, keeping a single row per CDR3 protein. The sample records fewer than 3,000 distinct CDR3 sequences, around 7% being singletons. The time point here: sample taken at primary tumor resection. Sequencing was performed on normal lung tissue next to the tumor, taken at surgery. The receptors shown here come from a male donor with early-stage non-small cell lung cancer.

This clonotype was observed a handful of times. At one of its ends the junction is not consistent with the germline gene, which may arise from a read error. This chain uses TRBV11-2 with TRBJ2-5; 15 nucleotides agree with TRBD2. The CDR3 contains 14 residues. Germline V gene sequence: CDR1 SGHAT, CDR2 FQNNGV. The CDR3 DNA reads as TGTGCCAGCAGCTGGACTAGCGGGAGGGAGACCCAGTACTTT. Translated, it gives CASSWTSGRETQYF.

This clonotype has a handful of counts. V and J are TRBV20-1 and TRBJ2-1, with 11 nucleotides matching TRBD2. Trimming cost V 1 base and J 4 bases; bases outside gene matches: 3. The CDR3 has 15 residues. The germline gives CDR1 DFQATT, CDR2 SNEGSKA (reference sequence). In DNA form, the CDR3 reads TGCAGTGCTAGAGGGACTAGCGGGTATTACAATGAGCAGTTCTTC. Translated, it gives CSARGTSGYYNEQFF.

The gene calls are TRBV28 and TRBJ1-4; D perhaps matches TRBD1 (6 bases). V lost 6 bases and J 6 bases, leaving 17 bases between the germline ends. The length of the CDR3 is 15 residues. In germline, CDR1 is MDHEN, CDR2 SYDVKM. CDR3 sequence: CASRTLQGLDEKLFF. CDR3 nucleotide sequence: TGTGCCAGCAGGACACTACAGGGATTAGATGAAAAACTGTTTTTT.

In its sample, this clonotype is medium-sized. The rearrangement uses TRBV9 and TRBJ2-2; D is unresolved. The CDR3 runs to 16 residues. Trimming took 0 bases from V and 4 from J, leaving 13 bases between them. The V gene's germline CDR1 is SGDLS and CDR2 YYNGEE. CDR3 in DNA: TGTGCCAGCAGCGTAGAACCCGCTACGGGCACCGGGGAGCTGTTTTTT. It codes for CASSVEPATGTGELFF.

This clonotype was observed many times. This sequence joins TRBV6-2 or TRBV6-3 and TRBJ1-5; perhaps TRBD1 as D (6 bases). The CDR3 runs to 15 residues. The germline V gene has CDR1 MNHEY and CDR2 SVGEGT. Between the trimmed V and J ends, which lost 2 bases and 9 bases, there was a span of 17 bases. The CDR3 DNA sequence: TGTGCCAGCAGTTACCACAACAGGGCGGGCGGGCCCCAGCATTTT. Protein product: CASSYHNRAGGPQHF.

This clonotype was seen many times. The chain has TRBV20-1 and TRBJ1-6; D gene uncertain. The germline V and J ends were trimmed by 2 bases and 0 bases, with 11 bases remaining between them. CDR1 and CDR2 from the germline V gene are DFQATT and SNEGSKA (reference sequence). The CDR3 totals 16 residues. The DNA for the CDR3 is TGCAGTGCTAGACCTCAGCCGAGCTCCTATAATTCACCCCTCCACTTT. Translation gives CSARPQPSSYNSPLHF.

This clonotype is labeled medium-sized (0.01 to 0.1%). The CDR3 loop reads CSVGTSRGAPGELFF. DNA of the CDR3: TGCAGCGTTGGGACTAGCCGGGGAGCGCCCGGGGAGCTGTTTTTT. The V and J genes are TRBV29-1 and TRBJ2-2; 8 bases line up with TRBD2. The CDR3 has 15 residues. V was pared by 4 bases and J by 6 bases, with 10 bases of the junction left unmatched. Per germline, CDR1 SQVTM and CDR2 ANQGSEA.

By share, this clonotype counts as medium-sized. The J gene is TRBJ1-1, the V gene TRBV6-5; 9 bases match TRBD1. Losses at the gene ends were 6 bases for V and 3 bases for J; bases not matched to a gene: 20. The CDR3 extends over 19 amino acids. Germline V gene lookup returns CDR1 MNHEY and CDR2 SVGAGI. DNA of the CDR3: TGTGCCAGCAGCCTTATTCGGGCGATTCTACAGGGGGCGGACACTGAAGCTTTCTTT. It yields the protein CASSLIRAILQGADTEAFF.

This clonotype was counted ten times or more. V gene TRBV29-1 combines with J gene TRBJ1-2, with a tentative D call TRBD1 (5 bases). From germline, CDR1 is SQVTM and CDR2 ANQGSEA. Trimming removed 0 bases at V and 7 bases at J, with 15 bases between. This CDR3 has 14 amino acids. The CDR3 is CSVEDQAGLSGYTF. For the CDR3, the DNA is TGCAGCGTTGAAGATCAGGCAGGGTTAAGTGGCTACACCTTC.

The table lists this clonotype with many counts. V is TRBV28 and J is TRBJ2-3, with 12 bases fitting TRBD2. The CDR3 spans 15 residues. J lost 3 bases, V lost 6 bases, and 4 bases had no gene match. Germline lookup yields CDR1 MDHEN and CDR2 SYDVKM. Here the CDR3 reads CASRVTSGRTDTQYF. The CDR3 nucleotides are TGTGCCAGCAGAGTGACTAGCGGGAGAACAGATACGCAGTATTTT.

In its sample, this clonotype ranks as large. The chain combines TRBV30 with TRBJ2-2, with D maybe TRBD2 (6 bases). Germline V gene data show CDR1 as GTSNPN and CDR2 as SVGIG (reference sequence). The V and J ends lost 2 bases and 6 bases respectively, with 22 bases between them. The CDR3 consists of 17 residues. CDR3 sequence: CAWSKPPSREQSGELFF. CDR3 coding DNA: TGTGCCTGGAGTAAGCCCCCCAGCCGGGAGCAGTCCGGGGAGCTGTTTTTT.

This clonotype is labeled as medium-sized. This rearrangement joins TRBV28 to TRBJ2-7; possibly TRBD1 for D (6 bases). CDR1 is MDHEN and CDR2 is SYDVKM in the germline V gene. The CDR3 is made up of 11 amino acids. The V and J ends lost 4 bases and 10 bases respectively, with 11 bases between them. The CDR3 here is CASSSRGSQYF. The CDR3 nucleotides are TGTGCCAGCAGTTCCAGGGGATCTCAGTACTTC. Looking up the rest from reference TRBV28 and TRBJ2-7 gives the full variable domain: DVKVTQSSRYLVKRTGEKVFLECVQDMDHENMFWYRQDPGLGLRLIYFSYDVKMKEKGDIPEGYSVSREKKERFSLILESASTNQTSMYLCASSSRGSQYFGPGTRLTVT.

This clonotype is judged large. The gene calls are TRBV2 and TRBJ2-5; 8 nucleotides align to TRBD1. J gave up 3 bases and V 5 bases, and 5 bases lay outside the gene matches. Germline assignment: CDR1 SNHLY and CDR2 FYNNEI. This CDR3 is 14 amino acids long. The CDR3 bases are TGTGCCAGCAGTCAGGGGGCGTATGAAGAGACCCAGTACTTC. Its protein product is CASSQGAYEETQYF.

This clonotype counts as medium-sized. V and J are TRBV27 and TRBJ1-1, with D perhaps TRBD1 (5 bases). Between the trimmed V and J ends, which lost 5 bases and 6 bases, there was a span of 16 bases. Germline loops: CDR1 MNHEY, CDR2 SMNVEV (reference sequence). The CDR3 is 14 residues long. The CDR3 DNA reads TGTGCCAGCAGTAATCGGAGGAAGGGACCTGAAGCTTTCTTT. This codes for CASSNRRKGPEAFF.

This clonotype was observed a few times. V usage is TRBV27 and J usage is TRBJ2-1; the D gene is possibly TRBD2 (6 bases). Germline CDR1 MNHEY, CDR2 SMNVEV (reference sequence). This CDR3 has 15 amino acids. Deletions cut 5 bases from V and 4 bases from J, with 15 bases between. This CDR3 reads CASSLTGVGYNEQFF. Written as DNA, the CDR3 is TGTGCCAGCAGTCTGACGGGAGTCGGGTACAATGAGCAGTTCTTC.

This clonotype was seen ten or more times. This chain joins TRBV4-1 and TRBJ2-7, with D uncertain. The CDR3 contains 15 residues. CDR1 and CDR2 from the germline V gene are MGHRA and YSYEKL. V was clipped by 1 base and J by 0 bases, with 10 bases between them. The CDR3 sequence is CASSQADTLSYEQYF. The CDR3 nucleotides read TGCGCCAGCAGCCAAGCAGACACCCTCTCCTACGAGCAGTACTTC.

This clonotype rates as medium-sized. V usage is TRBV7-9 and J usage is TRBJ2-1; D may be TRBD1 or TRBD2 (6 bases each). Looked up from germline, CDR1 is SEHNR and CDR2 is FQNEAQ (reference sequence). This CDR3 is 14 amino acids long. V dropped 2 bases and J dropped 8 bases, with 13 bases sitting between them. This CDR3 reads CASSLWGALDEQFF. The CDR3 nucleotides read TGTGCCAGCAGCTTATGGGGGGCACTAGATGAGCAGTTCTTC.

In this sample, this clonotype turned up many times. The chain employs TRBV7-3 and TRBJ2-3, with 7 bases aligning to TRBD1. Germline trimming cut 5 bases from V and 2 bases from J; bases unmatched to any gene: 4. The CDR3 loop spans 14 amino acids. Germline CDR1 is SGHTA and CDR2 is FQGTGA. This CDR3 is CASSPGQTTDTQYF. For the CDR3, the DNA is TGTGCCAGCAGCCCGGGACAGACCACAGATACGCAGTATTTT.

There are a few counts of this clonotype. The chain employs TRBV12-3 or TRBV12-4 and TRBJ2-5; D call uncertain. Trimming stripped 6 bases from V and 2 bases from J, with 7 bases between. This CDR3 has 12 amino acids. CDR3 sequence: CASRGSQETQYF. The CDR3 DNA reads TGTGCCAGCAGGGGGTCACAAGAGACCCAGTACTTC.

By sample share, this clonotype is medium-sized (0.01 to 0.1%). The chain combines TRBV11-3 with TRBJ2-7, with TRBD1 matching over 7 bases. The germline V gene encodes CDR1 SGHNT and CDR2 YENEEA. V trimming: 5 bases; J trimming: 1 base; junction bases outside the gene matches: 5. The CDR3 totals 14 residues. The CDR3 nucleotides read TGTGCCAGCAGCCGGACAGGCTGGTCCTACGAGCAGTACTTC. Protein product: CASSRTGWSYEQYF.

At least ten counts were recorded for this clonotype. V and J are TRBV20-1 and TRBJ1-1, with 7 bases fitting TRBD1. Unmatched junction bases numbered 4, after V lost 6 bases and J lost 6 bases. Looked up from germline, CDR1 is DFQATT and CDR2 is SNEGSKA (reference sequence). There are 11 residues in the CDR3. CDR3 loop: CSAGGQAEAFF. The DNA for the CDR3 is TGCAGTGCGGGTGGACAGGCTGAAGCTTTCTTT.

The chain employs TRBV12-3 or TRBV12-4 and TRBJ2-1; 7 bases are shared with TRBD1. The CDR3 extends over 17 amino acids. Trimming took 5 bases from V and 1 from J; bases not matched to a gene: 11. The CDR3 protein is CASSPGQAIRSYNEQFF. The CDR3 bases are TGTGCCAGCAGTCCTGGACAGGCGATTCGTTCCTACAATGAGCAGTTCTTC.

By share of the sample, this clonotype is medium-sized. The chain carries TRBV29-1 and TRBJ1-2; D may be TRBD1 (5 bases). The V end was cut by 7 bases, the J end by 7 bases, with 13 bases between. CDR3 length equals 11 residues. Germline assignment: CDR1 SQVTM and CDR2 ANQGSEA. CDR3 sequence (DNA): TGCAGCGCTGATAGGGGATCTGGCTACACCTTC. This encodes CSADRGSGYTF.

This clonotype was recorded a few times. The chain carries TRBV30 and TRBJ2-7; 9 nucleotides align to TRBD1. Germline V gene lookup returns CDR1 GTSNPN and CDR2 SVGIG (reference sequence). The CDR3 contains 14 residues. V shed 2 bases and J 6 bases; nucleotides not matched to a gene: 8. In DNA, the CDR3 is TGTGCCTGGAGTATGGACAGGGGTCCCCGCGAGCAGTACTTC. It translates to CAWSMDRGPREQYF.

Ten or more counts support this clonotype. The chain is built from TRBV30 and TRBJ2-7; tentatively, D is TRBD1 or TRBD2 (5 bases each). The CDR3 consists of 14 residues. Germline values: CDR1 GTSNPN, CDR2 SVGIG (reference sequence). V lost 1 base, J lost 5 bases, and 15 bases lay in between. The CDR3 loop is CAWSGDPDGHEQYF. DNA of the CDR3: TGTGCCTGGAGTGGGGACCCCGATGGCCACGAGCAGTACTTC.

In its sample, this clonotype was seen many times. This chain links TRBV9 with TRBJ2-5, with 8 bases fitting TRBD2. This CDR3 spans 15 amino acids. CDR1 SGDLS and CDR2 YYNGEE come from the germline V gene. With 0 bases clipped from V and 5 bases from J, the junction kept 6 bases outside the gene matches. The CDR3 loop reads CASSVAVGRGETQYF. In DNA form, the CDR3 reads TGTGCCAGCAGCGTAGCCGTCGGGAGGGGTGAGACCCAGTACTTC.

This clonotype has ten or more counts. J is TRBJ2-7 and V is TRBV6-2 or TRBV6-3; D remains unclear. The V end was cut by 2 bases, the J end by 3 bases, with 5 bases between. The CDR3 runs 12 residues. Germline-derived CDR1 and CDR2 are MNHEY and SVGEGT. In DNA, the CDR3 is TGTGCCAGCAGTTACAGCCACTACGAGCAGTACTTC. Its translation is CASSYSHYEQYF.

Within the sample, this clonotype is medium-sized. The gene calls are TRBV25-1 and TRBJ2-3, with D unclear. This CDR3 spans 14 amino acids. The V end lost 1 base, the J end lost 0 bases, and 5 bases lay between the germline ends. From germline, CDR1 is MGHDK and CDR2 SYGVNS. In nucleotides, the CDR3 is TGTGCCAGCAGTGAATCGGGCAGCACAGATACGCAGTATTTT. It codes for CASSESGSTDTQYF.

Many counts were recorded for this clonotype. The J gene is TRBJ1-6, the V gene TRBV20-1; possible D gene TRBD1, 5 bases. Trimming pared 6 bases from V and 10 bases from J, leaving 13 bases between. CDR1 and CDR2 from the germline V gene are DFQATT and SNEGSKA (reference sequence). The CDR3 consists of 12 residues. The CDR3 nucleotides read TGCAGTGCGGGGCCCAAGGACTCACCCCTCCACTTT. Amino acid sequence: CSAGPKDSPLHF.

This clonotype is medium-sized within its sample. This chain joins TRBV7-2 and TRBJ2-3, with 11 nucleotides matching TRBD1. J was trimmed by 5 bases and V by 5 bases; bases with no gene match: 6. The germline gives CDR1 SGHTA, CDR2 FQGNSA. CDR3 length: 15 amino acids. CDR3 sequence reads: CASSRWDRGVDTQYF. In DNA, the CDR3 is TGTGCCAGCAGCCGATGGGACAGGGGGGTAGATACGCAGTATTTT. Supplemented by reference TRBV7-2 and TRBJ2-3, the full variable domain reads GAGVSQSPSNKVTEKGKDVELRCDPISGHTALYWYRQSLGQGLEFLIYFQGNSAPDKSGLPSDRFSAERTGGSVSTLTIQRTQQEDSAVYLCASSRWDRGVDTQYFGPGTRLTVL.